A single sample is the source of the 2 T cell receptor beta chains below, sequenced in a study of neurological immune-mediated disorders (dated by TCRdb to the late 2010s). The library was produced with 5' RACE. This sample was sequenced with an Illumina HiSeq 2500. TCRdb cleaned the public reads at Q25 with fastp, built clones with MiXCR and kept in-frame beta chains. A single entry per CDR3 protein holds the most common genes and DNA from its merged rows. The sample table contains tens of thousands of distinct CDR3 sequences; only one count was recorded for 3.8% of them. The top ten clones comprise roughly 2% of the sample. The sample taken for sequencing was PBMCs. These receptors were obtained from a man aged 30 to 45 with multiple sclerosis.

This clonotype was observed many times. The gene calls are TRBV20-1 and TRBJ1-2; tentative D call: TRBD1 (5 bases). Per germline, CDR1 DFQATT and CDR2 SNEGSKA (reference sequence). The CDR3 totals 12 residues. V lost 6 bases, J lost 4 bases, and 12 bases lay in between. CDR3 protein: CSAKGPSYGYTF. DNA of the CDR3: TGCAGTGCAAAGGGACCGTCCTATGGCTACACCTTC.

This chain joins TRBV7-2 and TRBJ2-1; a weak D match, TRBD2 (6 bases). CDR1 is SGHTA, CDR2 FQGNSA, per germline. V was cut by 2 bases and J by 8 bases, with 10 bases left in between. The CDR3 is 13 amino acids. This CDR3 is CASSLRRGDEQFF. Here the CDR3 DNA reads TGTGCCAGCAGCTTAAGGCGGGGTGATGAGCAGTTCTTC.